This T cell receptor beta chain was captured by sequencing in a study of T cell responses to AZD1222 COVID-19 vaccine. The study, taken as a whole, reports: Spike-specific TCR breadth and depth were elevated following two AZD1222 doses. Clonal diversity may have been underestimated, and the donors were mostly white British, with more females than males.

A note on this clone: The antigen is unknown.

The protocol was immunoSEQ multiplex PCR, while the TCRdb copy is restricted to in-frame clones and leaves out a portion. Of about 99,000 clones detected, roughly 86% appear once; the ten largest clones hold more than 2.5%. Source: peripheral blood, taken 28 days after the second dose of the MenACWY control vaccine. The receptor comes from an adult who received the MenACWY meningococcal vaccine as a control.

CDR3 amino acids: CASSLAGQGAYEQYF. The DNA of the CDR3 is TGTGCCAGCAGCTTAGCGGGACAGGGGGCCTACGAGCAGTACTTC. The V and J genes are TRBV11-2 and TRBJ2-7, with 11 bases lining up with TRBD1. The CDR3 sequence is 15 residues long. The ends lost 1 base at V and 2 bases at J; junction bases unmatched: 1. CDR1 and CDR2 from the germline V gene are SGHAT and FQNNGV.